The 3 T cell receptor beta chains given below trace back to one sample, sequenced in a study of T-cell reconstitution after alpha-beta-depleted transplantation in children. Unique molecular identifiers were incorporated during preparation of the TCRbeta library. One entry per CDR3 protein results from TCRdb running MiXCR on the PCR reads. The sample has about 870,000 distinct CDR3 sequences, approximately 15% seen once. This specimen consisted of PBMCs, mostly from graft donor cells, obtained 360 days after TCRalphabeta/CD19-depleted stem cell transplant. The receptors come from a male patient under 18 who had a stem cell transplant for acute lymphoblastic leukemia, so the T cells may come from the graft donor.

This clonotype was seen a few times. The CDR3 DNA is TGTGCCAGCAGCTTCCGGAGGGGGGGGGACTCCTACGAGCAGTACTTC. Protein sequence: CASSFRRGGDSYEQYF. V gene TRBV7-9 combines with J gene TRBJ2-7; D is perhaps TRBD2 (7 bases). Germline lookup yields CDR1 SEHNR and CDR2 FQNEAQ (reference sequence). This CDR3 comprises 16 residues. Trimming stripped 3 bases from V and 0 bases from J, with 15 bases between.

This clonotype was observed at least ten times. This chain links TRBV7-9 with TRBJ1-1; a weak D match, TRBD1 (5 bases). With 3 bases removed from V and 5 bases from J, the gap between germline ends came to 10 bases. The germline V gene encodes CDR1 SEHNR and CDR2 FQNEAQ (reference sequence). This CDR3 spans 13 amino acids. The CDR3 loop is CASSFKGATEAFF. CDR3 DNA: TGTGCCAGCAGCTTTAAAGGGGCGACTGAAGCTTTCTTT.

This clonotype was counted only a few times. The chain links TRBV29-1 to TRBJ2-1; D uncertain. The V and J ends lost 6 bases and 8 bases respectively, with 14 bases between them. This CDR3 is built from 12 residues. Looked up from germline, CDR1 is SQVTM and CDR2 is ANQGSEA. DNA for the CDR3: TGCAGCGTGCGACCCGCGTCCCATGAGCAGTTCTTC. Translation: CSVRPASHEQFF.